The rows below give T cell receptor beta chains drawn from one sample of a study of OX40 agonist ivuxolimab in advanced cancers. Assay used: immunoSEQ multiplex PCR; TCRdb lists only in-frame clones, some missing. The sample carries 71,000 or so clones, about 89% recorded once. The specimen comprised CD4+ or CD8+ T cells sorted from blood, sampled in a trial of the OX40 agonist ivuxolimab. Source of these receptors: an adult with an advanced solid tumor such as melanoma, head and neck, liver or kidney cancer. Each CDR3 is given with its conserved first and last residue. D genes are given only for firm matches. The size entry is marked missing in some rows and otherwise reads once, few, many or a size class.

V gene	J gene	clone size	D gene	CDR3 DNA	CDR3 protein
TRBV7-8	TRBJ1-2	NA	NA	TGTGCCAGCAGCTTAGCGACGTGGGATGGCTACACCTTC	CASSLATWDGYTF
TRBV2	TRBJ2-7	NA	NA	TGTGCCAGCAGTGAAGGGTCTCTATCCTACGAGCAGTACTTC	CASSEGSLSYEQYF
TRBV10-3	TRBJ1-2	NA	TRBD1	TGTGCCATCAGCAGGGACAGGGACTATGGCTACACCTTC	CAISRDRDYGYTF
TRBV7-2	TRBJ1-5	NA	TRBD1	TGTGCCAGCAGCTCGACAGGGCTTCAGCAGCCCCAGCATTTT	CASSSTGLQQPQHF
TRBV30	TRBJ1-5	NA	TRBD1	TGTGCCTGGAGGATCGGGACAGGCAATCAGCCCCAGCATTTT	CAWRIGTGNQPQHF
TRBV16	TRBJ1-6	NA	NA	TGTGCCAGCAGCCAATCTATAAAGTCCTATAATTCACCCCTCCACTTT	CASSQSIKSYNSPLHF
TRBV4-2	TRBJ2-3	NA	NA	TGTGCCAGCAGCCAAGGACGGTTGACGGGTACTAGCACAGATACGCAGTATTTT	CASSQGRLTGTSTDTQYF
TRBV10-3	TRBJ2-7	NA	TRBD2	TGTGCCATCAATCCGGGGGGAACCTACGAGCAGTACTTC	CAINPGGTYEQYF
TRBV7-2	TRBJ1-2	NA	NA	TGTGCCAGCAGCCCATCCATAGGGGGGGATGGCTACACCTTC	CASSPSIGGDGYTF
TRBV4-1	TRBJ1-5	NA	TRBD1	TGCGCCAGCAGCCAAGCCTTGACAGGGGACGGGCCTCAGCCCCAGCATTTT	CASSQALTGDGPQPQHF
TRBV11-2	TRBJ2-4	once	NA	TGTGCCAGCAGCTTACGCTCCCGCCAGGGCATTCAGTACTTC	CASSLRSRQGIQYF
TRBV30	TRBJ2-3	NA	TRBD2	TGTGCCTGGAAGGGGGGAGCGGGAGCTCTCCTAGCAGATACGCAGTATTTT	CAWKGGAGALLADTQYF
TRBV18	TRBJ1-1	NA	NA	TGTGCCAGCTCACCGGGGATCACTGAAGCTTTCTTT	CASSPGITEAFF
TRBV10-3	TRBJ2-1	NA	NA	TGTGCCGGAGGAGGGACCAACAATGAGCAGTTCTTC	CAGGGTNNEQFF
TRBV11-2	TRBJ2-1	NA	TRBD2	TGTGCCAGCAGCATGACTAGCGGGAGCAATGAGCAGTTCTTC	CASSMTSGSNEQFF